These T cell receptor beta chains were read from a single sample in a study of cytomegalovirus exposure and HLA in healthy donors. Sequencing was performed with immunoSEQ multiplex PCR; in TCRdb, only in-frame clones are kept and a portion is missing. The sample lists 100,000 or so clones, 76% occurring once. Sequencing input: PBMCs. The source of these receptors is a man aged 35-49 years in good health and CMV-seronegative. The CDR3 runs from the conserved cysteine through the conserved F or W. Fields, in order: clone size, J gene, V gene, D gene, CDR3 protein, CDR3 DNA. The D gene is left open where the match is weak. Clone size is shown for a subset of rows, as once, few, many or a class of expanded clone.

. | TRBJ2-7 | TRBV5-8 | TRBD1 | CASSRDRGYEQYF | TGTGCCAGCAGCCGTGACAGGGGTTACGAGCAGTACTTC
. | TRBJ1-1 | TRBV6-1 | . | CASSEIRNTEAFF | TGTGCCAGCAGTGAGATTAGAAACACTGAAGCTTTCTTT
. | TRBJ1-5 | TRBV10-3 | . | CAISEFQNQPQHF | TGTGCCATCAGTGAGTTCCAAAATCAGCCCCAGCATTTT
. | TRBJ2-4 | TRBV11-2 | TRBD2 | CASSQRTSGGTTAKNIQYF | TGTGCCAGCAGCCAAAGGACTAGCGGGGGGACCACGGCCAAAAACATTCAGTACTTC
. | TRBJ2-3 | TRBV5-1 | . | CASSFRSGTDTQYF | TGCGCCAGCAGCTTTCGAAGCGGCACAGATACGCAGTATTTT
. | TRBJ2-1 | TRBV15 | TRBD2 | CATSREGLDTPHEQFF | TGTGCCACCAGCAGGGAAGGACTAGACACCCCCCATGAGCAGTTCTTC
. | TRBJ2-3 | TRBV2 | . | CASSGGGGHRSADTQYF | TGTGCCAGCAGTGGGGGTGGGGGACATAGGTCCGCGGATACGCAGTATTTT
. | TRBJ1-1 | TRBV30 | . | CAWSGGVGNTEAFF | TGTGCCTGGAGTGGGGGGGTCGGGAACACTGAAGCTTTCTTT
few | TRBJ2-5 | TRBV5-1 | TRBD2 | CASSGGSGGSETQYF | TGCGCCAGCAGCGGGGGCAGCGGGGGTTCAGAGACCCAGTACTTC
. | TRBJ2-1 | TRBV6-1 | TRBD2 | CASVPLAGLGNEQFF | TGTGCCAGCGTCCCACTAGCGGGCCTGGGCAATGAGCAGTTCTTC
. | TRBJ1-2 | TRBV7-9 | . | CASSLVREDGYTF | TGTGCCAGCAGCTTAGTTAGGGAGGATGGCTACACCTTC
. | TRBJ2-5 | TRBV7-4 | . | CASSRHSNKETQYF | TGTGCCAGCAGCCGACATTCTAATAAAGAGACCCAGTACTTC
few | TRBJ1-3 | TRBV11-3 | TRBD1 | CASSAGTGNSGNTIYF | TGTGCCAGCAGCGCTGGGACAGGCAACTCTGGAAACACCATATATTTT
. | TRBJ1-2 | TRBV7-2 | . | CASSLGQINGYTF | TGTGCCAGCAGCTTAGGTCAGATTAATGGCTACACCTTC
few | TRBJ1-6 | TRBV9 | . | CASSLTPTESSYNSPLHF | TGTGCCAGCAGCCTTACCCCGACTGAGAGCTCCTATAATTCACCCCTCCACTTT
. | TRBJ2-1 | TRBV7-9 | . | CASSSPSDSFNEQFF | TGTGCCAGCAGCTCACCCTCTGACAGTTTTAATGAGCAGTTCTTC
. | TRBJ2-1 | TRBV5-8 | TRBD1 | CASSYDRGLHNEQFF | TGTGCCAGCAGCTACGACAGGGGGCTACACAATGAGCAGTTCTTC
. | TRBJ1-1 | TRBV7-8 | . | CASSSQGGGTEAFF | TGTGCCAGCAGCTCTCAGGGCGGAGGGACTGAAGCTTTCTTT
. | TRBJ1-6 | TRBV5-5 | . | CASSLDSLIYNSPLHF | TGTGCCAGCAGCCTAGACAGTCTTATCTATAATTCACCCCTCCACTTT
. | TRBJ2-3 | TRBV7-9 | . | CASSLEQTDTQYF | TGTGCCAGCAGCTTAGAACAGACAGATACGCAGTATTTT
. | TRBJ2-5 | TRBV6-6 | . | CASKQTGEETQYF | TGTGCCAGCAAGCAGACAGGAGAAGAGACCCAGTACTTC
. | TRBJ1-5 | TRBV21-1 | . | CASLREGQPQHF | TGTGCCAGCCTCCGAGAGGGTCAGCCCCAGCATTTT
once | TRBJ1-6 | TRBV30 | . | CAWSAGLYNSPLHF | TGTGCCTGGTCAGCAGGGCTCTATAATTCACCCCTCCACTTT
few | TRBJ1-2 | TRBV7-8 | . | CASSRDTHSNYGYTF | TGTGCCAGCAGCCGGGACACCCATTCTAACTATGGCTACACCTTC
. | TRBJ2-3 | TRBV6-5 | TRBD1 | CASSFDRGRAGTQYF | TGTGCCAGCAGTTTCGACAGGGGACGGGCGGGTACGCAGTATTTT
. | TRBJ2-5 | TRBV19 | TRBD2 | CASSIASGRETQYF | TGTGCCAGTAGTATTGCTAGCGGCAGAGAGACCCAGTACTTC
once | TRBJ1-2 | TRBV11-2 | . | CASSSIRTAFNYGYTF | TGTGCCAGCAGCTCGATTCGGACAGCCTTTAACTATGGCTACACCTTC
. | TRBJ1-5 | TRBV19 | TRBD1 | CASEPGQGFQPQHF | TGTGCCAGTGAACCGGGACAGGGGTTTCAGCCCCAGCATTTT
. | TRBJ2-1 | TRBV7-9 | . | CASKEAVGAYNEQFF | TGTGCCAGCAAGGAGGCTGTCGGGGCCTACAATGAGCAGTTCTTC
. | TRBJ1-2 | TRBV5-3 | . | CARSDRGDYYGYTF | TGTGCCAGAAGCGACCGGGGGGACTACTATGGCTACACCTTC
. | TRBJ2-1 | TRBV4-2 | TRBD2 | CASSQGPGGEQFF | TGTGCCAGCAGCCAAGGCCCCGGGGGGGAGCAGTTCTTC
. | TRBJ2-7 | TRBV5-1 | TRBD2 | CASSFGTSLSYEQYF | TGCGCCAGCAGCTTCGGGACTAGCCTCTCCTACGAGCAGTACTTC
. | TRBJ1-1 | TRBV5-1 | . | CASSLVGGDTEAFF | TGCGCCAGCAGCTTGGTCGGCGGGGACACTGAAGCTTTCTTT
. | TRBJ1-1 | TRBV7-2 | TRBD1 | CASSFSGTGAGTEAFF | TGTGCCAGCAGCTTTTCCGGGACAGGGGCGGGGACTGAAGCTTTCTTT
. | TRBJ1-1 | TRBV6-5 | . | CASSSQGVNTEAFF | TGTGCCAGCAGTTCACAGGGAGTGAACACTGAAGCTTTCTTT
few | TRBJ2-2 | TRBV6-5 | . | CASSSPPGRYTGELFF | TGTGCCAGCAGTTCCCCCCCGGGTCGGTACACCGGGGAGCTGTTTTTT
few | TRBJ1-2 | TRBV6-5 | . | CASSLGGSGYTF | TGTGCCAGCAGTCTAGGGGGATCAGGCTACACCTTC
. | TRBJ2-1 | TRBV7-8 | . | CASSFGYNEQFF | TGTGCCAGCAGCTTCGGCTACAATGAGCAGTTCTTC
. | TRBJ2-2 | TRBV10-1 | TRBD2 | CASRPRRGAPGELFF | TGCGCCAGCCGGCCTCGGCGGGGGGCCCCCGGGGAGCTGTTTTTT
once | TRBJ2-7 | TRBV2 | . | CASTERGSYEQYF | TGTGCCAGCACCGAAAGAGGGTCCTACGAGCAGTACTTC
. | TRBJ1-3 | TRBV18 | . | CASSSVPQGNTIYF | TGTGCCAGCTCATCGGTTCCTCAAGGAAACACCATATATTTT